This TCR beta chain was identified in a study of blood T cell repertoires in COVID-19. Study-level background: Material from acute and convalescent COVID-19 was sourced from the United States, Italy and Spain. PBMCs, B-cell-depleted T cells, or T cells provided the cDNA or gDNA that made up the material.

Source study methods: Amplification from reference gene primers served as the basis for estimated nucleated cell counts. Some clones are missing from TCRdb's copy, which holds only in-frame ones; the method was immunoSEQ multiplex PCR. V, J and clone size reflect that table, while D and trimming were determined from the DNA. The sample consists of over 250,000 clones, over 75% of them appearing once. The CDR3 has 13 residues. Germline values: CDR1 MNHEY, CDR2 SVGAGI. Losses at the gene ends were 8 bases for V and 2 bases for J; bases not matched to a gene: 4. This TCR derives from a man aged 50 to 60 with active or convalescent COVID-19. The rearrangement links TRBV6-5 to TRBJ2-7; 9 nucleotides agree with TRBD2. The sequenced material came from peripheral blood. CDR3 sequence reads: CASGTSLAYEQYF. CDR3 sequence (DNA): TGTGCCAGCGGGACTAGCCTAGCCTACGAGCAGTACTTC.